The sequence of this T cell receptor (beta chain) was determined in a study of CD4 T cells in relation to SARS-CoV-2 and coronaviruses. Turning to the study itself: Two subjects were Hispanic; patients were 8 males and a few females. Shared crossreactive spike epitopes were mapped to their HLA restriction.

Study-wide results and caveats: Compared with monoreactive clones, crossreactive clones showed significantly weaker SARS-CoV-2 expansion.

Deep TCR-beta sequencing used DNA from uncultured naive and memory CD4+ T cells. Assay: immunoSEQ multiplex PCR; the TCRdb copy retains only in-frame clones and omits some. The repertoire holds about 60,000 clones, with approximately 90% as singletons. Notes on this clone: Its antigen remains unknown.

From germline, CDR1 is SQVTM and CDR2 ANQGSEA. CDR3 length: 14 residues. Trimming cost V 6 bases and J 2 bases; bases outside gene matches: 8. Source material: naive CD4+ T cells from PBMCs. Subset here: naive CD4+ T cells isolated by negative enrichment. This chain links TRBV29-1 with TRBJ2-3; TRBD1 aligns across 7 bases. The TCR was taken from an adult with COVID-19. In nucleotides, the CDR3 is TGCAGCGTATCCGGGACAGCCCTCACAGATACGCAGTATTTT. Translation: CSVSGTALTDTQYF.